This T cell receptor beta chain was captured in a study of T cell repertoires in cytomegalovirus infection. Overall study: CMV infection together with matching HLA type was indicated by public TCR beta signatures.

A single record per CDR3 protein comes from TCRdb applying MiXCR to the reads. The sample gives hundreds of thousands of distinct CDR3 sequences, 35% of which show up once; under 3% is in the top ten. V dropped 9 bases and J dropped 5; count of bases not matched to a gene: 11. Germline CDR1 and CDR2: SNHLY and FYNNEI. The CDR3 is made up of 14 amino acids. V usage is TRBV2 and J usage is TRBJ2-7; TRBD2 agrees at 9 bases. Sequencing was performed on PBMCs. This receptor was taken from a human donor in good health (CMV status not recorded). Some clones in this sample may be carry-over from other donors' samples. The DNA for the CDR3 is TGTGCCAGTCGATATAGCGGGAGTTCCCACGAGCAGTACTTC. This gives the protein CASRYSGSSHEQYF.